These 17 T cell receptor beta chains share one sample of origin, sequenced in a study of blood T cells in healthy people across ages. Primers used in a second PCR of about 6 to 11 cycles were a sample-barcoded 5' primer and a J-beta primer mix. One entry per CDR3 protein results from TCRdb running MiXCR on the 5' RACE reads. The table has about 1.4 million distinct CDR3 sequences, approximately 60% seen once; the top ten hold roughly 7%. The sequenced sample consisted of blood. The receptor source for this set is a man aged 18-30 years in good health.

The gene calls are TRBV5-1 and TRBJ2-3; 9 positions match TRBD1. Germline assignment: CDR1 SGHRS and CDR2 YFSETQ. The junction had 9 bases not matched to a gene; V was cut back by 4 bases and J by 3 bases. The CDR3 totals 16 residues. The CDR3 DNA reads as TGCGCCAGCAGCAAAGCCGGGACAGGGATGACAGATACGCAGTATTTT. Translation gives CASSKAGTGMTDTQYF.

The chain carries TRBV6-5 and TRBJ1-2; a possible D gene is TRBD1 (6 bases). V was pared by 3 bases and J by 7 bases, with 15 bases between. CDR1 is MNHEY and CDR2 is SVGAGI in the germline V gene. This CDR3 has 14 residues. The CDR3 nucleotides read TGTGCCAGCAGTTATAGTCCGACGGGGGCTGGCTACACCTTC. Its translation: CASSYSPTGAGYTF.

This clonotype was picked up many times. J is TRBJ1-5 and V is TRBV10-3; a possible D gene is TRBD1 (5 bases). V was clipped by 2 bases and J by 1 base, with 6 bases between them. Germline values: CDR1 ENHRY, CDR2 SYGVKD. This CDR3 spans 14 amino acids. The CDR3 DNA reads as TGTGCCATCAGTGAGGACAGAAGCAATCAGCCCCAGCATTTT. Encoded protein: CAISEDRSNQPQHF.

This chain connects TRBV10-3 to TRBJ2-5; D is uncertain. The DNA matches TRBJ2-7 better at its end, which makes the J call doubtful. The CDR3 totals 14 residues. CDR1 and CDR2 (germline): ENHRY, SYGVKD. The CDR3 sequence: CAITADLGTYEQYF. In DNA, the CDR3 is TGTGCCATCACGGCAGATCTAGGGACCTACGAGCAGTACTTC.

The rearrangement joins TRBV2 to TRBJ2-7; 15 bases line up with TRBD2. Germline V gene data show CDR1 as SNHLY and CDR2 as FYNNEI. This CDR3 region has 17 residues. Unmatched junction bases numbered 7, after V lost 2 bases and J lost 5 bases. CDR3 sequence (DNA): TGTGCCAGCAGTGAACTAGGACTAGCGGGAGGGCCGGACGAGCAGTACTTC. Its protein is CASSELGLAGGPDEQYF.

This clonotype appeared a few times. The rearrangement uses TRBV28 and TRBJ2-3, with TRBD2 matching 9 bases. Germline V lookup: CDR1 MDHEN, CDR2 SYDVKM. Germline trimming cut 3 bases from V and 5 bases from J; bases unmatched to any gene: 3. CDR3 length: 14 residues. CDR3 DNA: TGTGCCAGCAGTTTTGCGGGGGGGGTAGATACGCAGTATTTT. Its translation is CASSFAGGVDTQYF.

The sample holds a few counts of this clonotype. The chain couples TRBV12-3 or TRBV12-4 to TRBJ2-1, with 9 bases aligning to TRBD2. V shed 7 bases and J 2 bases; nucleotides not matched to a gene: 12. The CDR3 contains 17 residues. For the CDR3, the DNA is TGTGCCAGCAATCCAGGTAGCGGGAGATCTACCTACAATGAGCAGTTCTTC. This translates into CASNPGSGRSTYNEQFF.

This chain connects TRBV2 to TRBJ2-5; D gene ambiguous. The J call is in doubt because the DNA end fits TRBJ2-7 better. Per the germline V gene, CDR1 is SNHLY and CDR2 is FYNNEI. The CDR3 length is 12 residues. The CDR3 region has the DNA TGTGCCAGCAGTGTGGGGTTCAGCGAGCAGTACTTC. As protein: CASSVGFSEQYF.

This clonotype was counted a few times. The rearrangement links TRBV10-3 to TRBJ2-3; D is possibly TRBD2 (6 bases). This CDR3 has 16 amino acids. V lost 4 bases, J lost 4 bases, and 18 bases lay in between. Germline CDR1 is ENHRY and CDR2 is SYGVKD. CDR3 protein: CAISAATSSVPDTQYF. Here the CDR3 DNA reads TGTGCCATCAGTGCCGCGACTAGTTCCGTCCCAGATACGCAGTATTTT.

V and J are TRBV27 and TRBJ1-2; TRBD1 aligns across 7 bases. Trimming at V came to 5 bases and at J to 8 bases, leaving 14 bases not matched to a gene. The CDR3 covers 15 residues. CDR1 is MNHEY, CDR2 SMNVEV, per germline (reference sequence). CDR3 sequence reads: CASSIRQGGVNGYTF. CDR3 nucleotide sequence: TGTGCCAGCAGTATACGACAGGGCGGTGTAAACGGCTACACCTTC.

In its sample, this clonotype was seen many times. CDR3: CSVSGRAYNEQFF. In nucleotides, the CDR3 is TGCAGCGTTAGCGGGAGGGCCTACAATGAGCAGTTCTTC. V gene TRBV29-1 combines with J gene TRBJ2-1; 10 nucleotides match TRBD2. CDR1 is SQVTM and CDR2 is ANQGSEA in the germline V gene. V was clipped by 5 bases and J by 2 bases; unmatched bases: 0. The CDR3 consists of 13 residues.

The rearrangement uses TRBV20-1 and TRBJ2-7, with 10 bases fitting TRBD1. Trimming at V came to 5 bases and at J to 1 base, leaving 5 bases not matched to a gene. The CDR3 contains 14 residues. Germline CDR1 DFQATT, CDR2 SNEGSKA (reference sequence). Here the CDR3 reads CSAGTGVGSYEQYF. In DNA, the CDR3 is TGCAGTGCTGGGACAGGGGTGGGATCCTACGAGCAGTACTTC.

This clonotype showed up just a few times. The rearrangement joins TRBV29-1 to TRBJ2-5; no clear D. Trimming cost V 3 bases and J 5 bases, with 16 bases left between them. Germline values: CDR1 SQVTM, CDR2 ANQGSEA. The CDR3 totals 14 residues. CDR3 residues: CSVERGELGETQYF. The CDR3 DNA follows: TGCAGCGTTGAGAGAGGAGAGCTAGGGGAGACCCAGTACTTC.

The chain joins TRBV29-1 to TRBJ2-5; 7 positions agree with TRBD2. Germline trimming cut 1 base from V and 11 bases from J; bases unmatched to any gene: 16. Per germline, CDR1 SQVTM and CDR2 ANQGSEA. The CDR3 sequence is 15 residues long. The CDR3 coding sequence is TGCAGCGTTGAAGGCCGGGACTACCTCTACAATGAGCAGTACTTC. Its protein product is CSVEGRDYLYNEQYF.

This clonotype was counted between two and nine times. This chain links TRBV12-3 or TRBV12-4 with TRBJ2-4, with D possibly matching TRBD1 (6 bases). Between the trimmed V and J ends, which lost 4 bases and 9 bases, there was a span of 13 bases. This CDR3 has 13 residues. The CDR3, as DNA: TGTGCCAGCAGTTACCAGGGGTTGGGCATTCAGTACTTC. This gives the protein CASSYQGLGIQYF.

The chain combines TRBV28 with TRBJ1-6; D may be TRBD1 (6 bases). Germline V lookup: CDR1 MDHEN, CDR2 SYDVKM. CDR3 size: 16 residues. Trimming cost V 4 bases and J 11 bases, with 21 bases left between them. The CDR3 nucleotides are TGTGCCAGCAGTTCGGGGGGACAATCAGTTTTTACACCCCTCCACTTT. It encodes CASSSGGQSVFTPLHF. The complete variable domain, with remaining parts taken from reference TRBV28 and TRBJ1-6, reads DVKVTQSSRYLVKRTGEKVFLECVQDMDHENMFWYRQDPGLGLRLIYFSYDVKMKEKGDIPEGYSVSREKKERFSLILESASTNQTSMYLCASSSGGQSVFTPLHFGNGTRLTVT.

The rearrangement uses TRBV29-1 and TRBJ2-4; 7 bases line up with TRBD1. V was pared by 6 bases and J by 0 bases, with 8 bases of the junction left unmatched. Looked up from germline, CDR1 is SQVTM and CDR2 is ANQGSEA. The CDR3 is 15 amino acids. CDR3 residues: CSVAGTVPAKNIQYF. CDR3 in DNA: TGCAGCGTGGCCGGGACAGTACCAGCCAAAAACATTCAGTACTTC.